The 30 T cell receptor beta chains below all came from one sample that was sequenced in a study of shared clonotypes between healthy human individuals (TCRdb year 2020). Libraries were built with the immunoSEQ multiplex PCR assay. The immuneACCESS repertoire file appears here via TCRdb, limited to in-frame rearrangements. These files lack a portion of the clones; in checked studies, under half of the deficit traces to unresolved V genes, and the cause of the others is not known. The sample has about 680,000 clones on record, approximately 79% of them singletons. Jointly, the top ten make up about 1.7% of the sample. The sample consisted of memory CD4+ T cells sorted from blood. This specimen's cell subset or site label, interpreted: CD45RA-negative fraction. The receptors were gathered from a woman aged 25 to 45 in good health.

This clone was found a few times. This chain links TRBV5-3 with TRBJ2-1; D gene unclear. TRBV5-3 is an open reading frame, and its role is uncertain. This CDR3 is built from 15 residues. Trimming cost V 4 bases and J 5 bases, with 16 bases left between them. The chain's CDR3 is CARSAPSECNNEQFF. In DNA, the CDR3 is TGTGCCAGAAGCGCCCCCAGCGAATGTAACAATGAGCAGTTCTTC.

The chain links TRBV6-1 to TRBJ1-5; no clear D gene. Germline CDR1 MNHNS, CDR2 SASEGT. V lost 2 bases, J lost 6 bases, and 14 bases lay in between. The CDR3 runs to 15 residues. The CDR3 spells CASSERRLGSQPQHF. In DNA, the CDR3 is TGTGCCAGCAGTGAACGGCGTCTTGGGAGTCAGCCCCAGCATTTT.

CDR3 DNA sequence: TGTGCCAGCAGCGTAAAGGGACTAGCGGGTTACAATGAGCAGTTCTTC. Its protein product is CASSVKGLAGYNEQFF. V usage is TRBV9 and J usage is TRBJ2-1, with 12 bases matching TRBD2. The germline CDR1 and CDR2 sequences are SGDLS and YYNGEE. Germline trimming cut 1 base from V and 4 bases from J; bases unmatched to any gene: 3. CDR3 size: 16 residues.

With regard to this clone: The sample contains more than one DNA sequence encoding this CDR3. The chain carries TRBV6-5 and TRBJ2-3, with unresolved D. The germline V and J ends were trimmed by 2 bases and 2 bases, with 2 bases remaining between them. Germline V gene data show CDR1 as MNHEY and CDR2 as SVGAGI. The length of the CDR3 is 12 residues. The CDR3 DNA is TGTGCCAGCAGTTACACCACAGATACGCAGTATTTT. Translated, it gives CASSYTTDTQYF.

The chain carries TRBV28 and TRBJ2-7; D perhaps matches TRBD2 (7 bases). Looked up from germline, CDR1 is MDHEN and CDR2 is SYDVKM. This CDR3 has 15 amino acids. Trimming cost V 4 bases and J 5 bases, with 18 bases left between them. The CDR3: CASSSPEGGVDEQYF. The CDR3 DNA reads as TGTGCCAGCAGTTCCCCCGAGGGGGGGGTCGACGAGCAGTACTTC.

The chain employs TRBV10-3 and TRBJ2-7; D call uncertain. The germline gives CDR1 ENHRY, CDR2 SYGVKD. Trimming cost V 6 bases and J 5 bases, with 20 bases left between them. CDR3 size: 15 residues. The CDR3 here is CAISISGNSADEQYF. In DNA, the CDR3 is TGTGCCATCAGCATTTCCGGAAATTCCGCGGACGAGCAGTACTTC.

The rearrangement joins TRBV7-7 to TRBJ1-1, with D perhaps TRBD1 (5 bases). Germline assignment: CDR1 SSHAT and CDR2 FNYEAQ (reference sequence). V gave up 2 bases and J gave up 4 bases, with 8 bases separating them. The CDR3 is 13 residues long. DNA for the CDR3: TGTGCCAGCAGCTTATCAGGGAGCACTGAAGCTTTCTTT. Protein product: CASSLSGSTEAFF.

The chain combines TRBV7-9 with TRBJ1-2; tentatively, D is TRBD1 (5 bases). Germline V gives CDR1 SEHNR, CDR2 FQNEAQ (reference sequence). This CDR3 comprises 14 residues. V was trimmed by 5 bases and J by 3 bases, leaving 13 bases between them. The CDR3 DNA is TGTGCCAGCAGCCCAAAGCAGGGAGACTATGGCTACACCTTC. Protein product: CASSPKQGDYGYTF.

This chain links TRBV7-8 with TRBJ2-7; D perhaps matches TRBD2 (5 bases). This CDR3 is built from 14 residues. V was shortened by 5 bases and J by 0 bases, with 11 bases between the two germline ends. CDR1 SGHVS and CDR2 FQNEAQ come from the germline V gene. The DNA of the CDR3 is TGTGCCAGCAGCGAGTGGAGGAGCTCCTACGAGCAGTACTTC. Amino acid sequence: CASSEWRSSYEQYF.

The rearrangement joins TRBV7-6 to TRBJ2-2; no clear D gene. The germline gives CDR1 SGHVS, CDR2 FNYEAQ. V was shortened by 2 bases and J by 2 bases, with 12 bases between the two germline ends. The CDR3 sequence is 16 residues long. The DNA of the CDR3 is TGTGCCAGCAGCTTATTCGCTACTACCAACACCGGGGAGCTGTTTTTT. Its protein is CASSLFATTNTGELFF.

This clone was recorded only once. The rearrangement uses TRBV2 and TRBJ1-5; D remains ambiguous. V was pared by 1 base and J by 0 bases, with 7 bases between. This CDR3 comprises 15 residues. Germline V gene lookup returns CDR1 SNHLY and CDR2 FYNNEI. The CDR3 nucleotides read TGTGCCAGCAGTGAAGAAGGAGCTAGCAATCAGCCCCAGCATTTT. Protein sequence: CASSEEGASNQPQHF.

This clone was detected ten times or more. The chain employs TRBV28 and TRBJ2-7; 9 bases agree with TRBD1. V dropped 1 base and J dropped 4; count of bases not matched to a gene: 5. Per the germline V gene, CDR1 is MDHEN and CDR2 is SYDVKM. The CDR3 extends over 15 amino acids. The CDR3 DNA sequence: TGTGCCAGCAGTTTATCCACAGGGGGCGCGTACGAGCAGTACTTC. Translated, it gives CASSLSTGGAYEQYF.

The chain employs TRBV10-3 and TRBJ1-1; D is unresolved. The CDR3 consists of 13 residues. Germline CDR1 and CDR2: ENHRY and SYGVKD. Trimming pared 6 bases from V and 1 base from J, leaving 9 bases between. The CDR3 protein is CAISPTENTEAFF. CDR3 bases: TGTGCCATCAGCCCAACAGAGAACACTGAAGCTTTCTTT.

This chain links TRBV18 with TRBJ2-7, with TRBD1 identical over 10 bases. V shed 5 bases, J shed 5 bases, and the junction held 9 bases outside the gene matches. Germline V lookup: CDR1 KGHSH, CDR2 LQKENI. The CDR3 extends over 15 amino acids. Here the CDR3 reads CASSSTVTGGDEQYF. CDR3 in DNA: TGTGCCAGCTCATCAACAGTGACAGGGGGCGACGAGCAGTACTTC.

In nucleotides, the CDR3 is TGTGCCAGCAGTTTACCCGGACGGACAGGGGTCAATCAGCCCCAGCATTTT. Protein product: CASSLPGRTGVNQPQHF. V usage is TRBV28 and J usage is TRBJ1-5, with 9 bases matching TRBD1. This CDR3 has 17 residues. Germline trimming cut 2 bases from V and 3 bases from J; bases unmatched to any gene: 8. Germline loops: CDR1 MDHEN, CDR2 SYDVKM. The full variable domain, its missing parts supplied by reference TRBV28 and TRBJ1-5, is DVKVTQSSRYLVKRTGEKVFLECVQDMDHENMFWYRQDPGLGLRLIYFSYDVKMKEKGDIPEGYSVSREKKERFSLILESASTNQTSMYLCASSLPGRTGVNQPQHFGDGTRLSIL.

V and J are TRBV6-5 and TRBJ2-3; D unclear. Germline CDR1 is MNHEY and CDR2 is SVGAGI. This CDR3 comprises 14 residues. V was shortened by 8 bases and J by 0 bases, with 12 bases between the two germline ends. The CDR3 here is CASASQDSTDTQYF. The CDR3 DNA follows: TGTGCCAGCGCCTCCCAGGACAGCACAGATACGCAGTATTTT.

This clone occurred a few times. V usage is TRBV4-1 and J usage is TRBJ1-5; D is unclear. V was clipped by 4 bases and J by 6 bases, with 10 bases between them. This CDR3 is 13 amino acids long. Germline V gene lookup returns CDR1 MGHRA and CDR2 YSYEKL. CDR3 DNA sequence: TGCGCCAGCAGCCCCCCGGCATCTCAGCCCCAGCATTTT. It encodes CASSPPASQPQHF.

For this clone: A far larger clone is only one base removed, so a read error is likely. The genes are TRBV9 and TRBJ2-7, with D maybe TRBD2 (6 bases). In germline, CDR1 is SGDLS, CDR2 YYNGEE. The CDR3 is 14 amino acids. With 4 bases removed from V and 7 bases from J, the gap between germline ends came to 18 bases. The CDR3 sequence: CASSLWDSRGEQYF. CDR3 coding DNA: TGTGCCAGCAGCCTGTGGGACTCCCGGGGGGAGCAGTACTTC.

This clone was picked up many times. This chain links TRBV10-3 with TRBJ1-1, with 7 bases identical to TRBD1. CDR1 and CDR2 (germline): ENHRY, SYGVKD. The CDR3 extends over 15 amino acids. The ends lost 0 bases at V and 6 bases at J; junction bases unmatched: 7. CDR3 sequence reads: CAISESAGGYAEAFF. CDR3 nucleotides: TGTGCCATCAGTGAGTCGGCAGGGGGATACGCTGAAGCTTTCTTT.

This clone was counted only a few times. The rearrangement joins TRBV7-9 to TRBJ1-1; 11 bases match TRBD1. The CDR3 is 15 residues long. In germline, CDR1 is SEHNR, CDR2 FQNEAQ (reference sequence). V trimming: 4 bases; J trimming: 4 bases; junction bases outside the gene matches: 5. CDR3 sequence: CASSSGQGAGTEAFF. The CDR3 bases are TGTGCCAGCAGCTCCGGACAGGGGGCAGGCACTGAAGCTTTCTTT.

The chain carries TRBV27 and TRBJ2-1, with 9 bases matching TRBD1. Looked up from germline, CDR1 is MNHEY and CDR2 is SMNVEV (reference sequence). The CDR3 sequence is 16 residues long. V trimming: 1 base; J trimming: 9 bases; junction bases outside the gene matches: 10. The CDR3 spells CASSLYADRGWVEQFF. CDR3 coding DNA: TGTGCCAGCAGTTTATATGCGGACAGGGGTTGGGTTGAGCAGTTCTTC.

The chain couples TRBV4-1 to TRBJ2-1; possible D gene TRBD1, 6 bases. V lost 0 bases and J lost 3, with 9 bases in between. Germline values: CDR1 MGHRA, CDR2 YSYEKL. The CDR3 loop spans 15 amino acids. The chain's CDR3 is CASSQDQGNYNEQFF. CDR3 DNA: TGCGCCAGCAGCCAAGACCAGGGGAACTACAATGAGCAGTTCTTC.

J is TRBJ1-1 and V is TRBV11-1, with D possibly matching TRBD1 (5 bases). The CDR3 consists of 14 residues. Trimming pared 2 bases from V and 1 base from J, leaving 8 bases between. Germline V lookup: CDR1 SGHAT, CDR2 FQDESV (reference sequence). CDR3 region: CASSLQGGNTEAFF. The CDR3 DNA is TGTGCCAGCAGCTTACAGGGCGGGAACACTGAAGCTTTCTTT.

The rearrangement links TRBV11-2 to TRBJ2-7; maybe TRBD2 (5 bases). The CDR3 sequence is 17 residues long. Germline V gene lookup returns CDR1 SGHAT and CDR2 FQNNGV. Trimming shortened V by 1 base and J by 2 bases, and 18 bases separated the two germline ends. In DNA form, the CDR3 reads TGTGCCAGCAGCTTAGGTGTAATCGTAGCGATAACCTACGAGCAGTACTTC. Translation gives CASSLGVIVAITYEQYF.

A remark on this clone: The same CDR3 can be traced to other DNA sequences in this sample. The CDR3 sequence is CAWSAGGGQPQHF. CDR3 coding DNA: TGTGCCTGGAGTGCCGGGGGGGGACAGCCCCAGCATTTT. The rearrangement uses TRBV30 and TRBJ1-5; D is possibly TRBD1 (5 bases). The CDR3 loop spans 13 amino acids. Germline V gene data show CDR1 as GTSNPN and CDR2 as SVGIG (reference sequence). V was pared by 1 base and J by 7 bases, with 11 bases between.

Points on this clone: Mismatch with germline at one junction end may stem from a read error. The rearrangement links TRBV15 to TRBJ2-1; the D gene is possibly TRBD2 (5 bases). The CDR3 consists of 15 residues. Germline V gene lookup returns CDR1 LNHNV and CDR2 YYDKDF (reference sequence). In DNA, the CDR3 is TGTGCCACCAGGAGAGGCGGGTCCTCCTACAATGAGCAGTTCTTC. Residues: CATRRGGSSYNEQFF.

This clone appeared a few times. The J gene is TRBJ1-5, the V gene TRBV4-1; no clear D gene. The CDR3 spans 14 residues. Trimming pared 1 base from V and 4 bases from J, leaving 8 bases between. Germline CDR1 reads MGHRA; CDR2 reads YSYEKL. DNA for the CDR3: TGCGCCAGCAGCCAAGGGGTCAGTAATCAGCCCCAGCATTTT. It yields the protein CASSQGVSNQPQHF.

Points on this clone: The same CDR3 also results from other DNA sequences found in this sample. Written as DNA, the CDR3 is TGCGCCAGCAGCCGGACAGGGAGTGGCTACACCTTC. Translated, it gives CASSRTGSGYTF. The V call is TRBV5-1, the J call TRBJ1-2; 8 bases line up with TRBD1. The trim removed 4 bases at V and 7 bases at J, leaving 3 bases unmatched. Germline-derived CDR1 and CDR2 are SGHRS and YFSETQ. The CDR3 has 12 amino acids.

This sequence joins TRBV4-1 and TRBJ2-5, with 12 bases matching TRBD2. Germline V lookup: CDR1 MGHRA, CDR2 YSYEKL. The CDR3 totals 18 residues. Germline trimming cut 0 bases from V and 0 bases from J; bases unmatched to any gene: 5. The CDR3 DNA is TGCGCCAGCAGCCAAGATTGGCGGACTAGCGGGAACCAAGAGACCCAGTACTTC. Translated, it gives CASSQDWRTSGNQETQYF.

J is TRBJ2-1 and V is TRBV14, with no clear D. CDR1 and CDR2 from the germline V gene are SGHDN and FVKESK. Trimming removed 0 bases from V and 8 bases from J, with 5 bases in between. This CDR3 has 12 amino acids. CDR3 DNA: TGTGCCAGCAGCCAAGAGGGGTATGAGCAGTTCTTC. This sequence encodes CASSQEGYEQFF.